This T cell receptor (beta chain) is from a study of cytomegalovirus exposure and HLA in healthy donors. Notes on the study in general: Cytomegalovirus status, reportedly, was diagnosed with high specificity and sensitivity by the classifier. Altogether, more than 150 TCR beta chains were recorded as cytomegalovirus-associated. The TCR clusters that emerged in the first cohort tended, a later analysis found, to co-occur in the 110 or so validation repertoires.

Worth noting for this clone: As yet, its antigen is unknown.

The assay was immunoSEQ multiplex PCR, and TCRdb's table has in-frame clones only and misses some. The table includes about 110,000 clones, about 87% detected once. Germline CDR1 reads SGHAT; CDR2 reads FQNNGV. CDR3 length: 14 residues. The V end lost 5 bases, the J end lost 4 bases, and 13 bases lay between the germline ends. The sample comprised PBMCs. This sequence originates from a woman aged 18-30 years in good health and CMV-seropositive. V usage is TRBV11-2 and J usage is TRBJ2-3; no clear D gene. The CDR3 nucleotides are TGTGCCAGCAGCCTCCCCTACGCGGCAGATACGCAGTATTTT. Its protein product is CASSLPYAADTQYF.